Following are 25 T cell receptor beta chains from one sample sequenced in a study of cytomegalovirus exposure and HLA in healthy donors (dated by TCRdb to 2017 to 2019). The library was generated by the immunoSEQ multiplex PCR assay. What TCRdb holds here is the immuneACCESS table cut down to in-frame rearrangements. Part of the clones is not present; checked against another copy, under half of the missing clones reflect an unresolved V gene, and the others are unexplained. Present in this sample are roughly 120,000 clones, more than 70% of which were seen just once. The ten largest clones represent about 1.7% of the sample. The sequenced material came from PBMCs. The receptor source for this set is a man aged 18 to 29 in good health and CMV-seronegative.

The chain has TRBV5-4 and TRBJ2-3, with 7 positions matching TRBD2. After removal of 2 bases from V and 0 bases from J, the junction contained 6 bases not matched to a gene. CDR1 is SGHNT and CDR2 is YYREEE in the germline V gene (reference sequence). This CDR3 is built from 16 residues. CDR3 sequence (DNA): TGTGCCAGCAGCTTCGGGGGAGGGACTAGCACAGATACGCAGTATTTT. Translating gives CASSFGGGTSTDTQYF. The full variable domain, with the rest looked up from reference TRBV5-4 and TRBJ2-3, is ETGVTQSPTHLIKTRGQQVTLRCSSQSGHNTVSWYQQALGQGPQFIFQYYREEENGRGNFPPRFSGLQFPNYSSELNVNALELDDSALYLCASSFGGGTSTDTQYFGPGTRLTVL.

Here the CDR3 reads CAWSVGNSNQPQHF. The CDR3 DNA reads as TGTGCCTGGTCCGTCGGTAATAGCAATCAGCCCCAGCATTTT. The V gene is TRBV30, the J gene TRBJ1-5; no clear D. V was pared by 5 bases and J by 0 bases, with 11 bases between. CDR3 length: 14 residues. Per germline, CDR1 GTSNPN and CDR2 SVGIG (reference sequence).

J is TRBJ2-1 and V is TRBV2; weak D call: TRBD2 (6 bases). Germline V gene sequence: CDR1 SNHLY, CDR2 FYNNEI. The CDR3 is made up of 14 amino acids. Trimming shortened V by 10 bases and J by 0 bases, and 13 bases separated the two germline ends. CDR3 loop: CANLAFGSYNEQFF. DNA of the CDR3: TGTGCCAATCTAGCGTTCGGCTCCTACAATGAGCAGTTCTTC.

This sequence joins TRBV10-3 and TRBJ2-7; 11 bases align to TRBD2. V lost 5 bases to trimming and J lost 3 bases; unmatched junction nucleotides: 6. Germline V gene sequence: CDR1 ENHRY, CDR2 SYGVKD. This CDR3 region has 15 residues. CDR3: CAISTTSGAFYEQYF. The CDR3 nucleotides are TGTGCCATCAGTACGACTAGCGGGGCCTTCTACGAGCAGTACTTC.

This chain connects TRBV9 to TRBJ2-5; TRBD2 might be the D (5 bases). V shed 2 bases and J shed 5 bases, with 16 bases lying between them. CDR1 and CDR2 from the germline V gene are SGDLS and YYNGEE. CDR3 size: 15 residues. In nucleotides, the CDR3 is TGTGCCAGCAGCGTTTTTGGAGGTTTCGAGGAGACCCAGTACTTC. Amino acids: CASSVFGGFEETQYF.

The sample holds many counts of this clone. Other DNA sequences within the sample encode an identical CDR3. This rearrangement joins TRBV6-5 to TRBJ1-3, with 10 bases that match TRBD1. The CDR3 runs to 14 residues. CDR1 and CDR2 (germline): MNHEY, SVGAGI. The V segment lost 5 bases and the J segment 5 bases; nucleotides outside the gene matches: 3. DNA of the CDR3: TGTGCCAGCAGTACGACAGGGGGCAGAAACACCATATATTTT. The encoded protein is CASSTTGGRNTIYF.

The genes are TRBV2 and TRBJ1-2, with unresolved D. V was clipped by 1 base and J by 5 bases, with 8 bases between them. Looked up from germline, CDR1 is SNHLY and CDR2 is FYNNEI. This CDR3 spans 13 amino acids. DNA for the CDR3: TGTGCCAGCAGTGAAGTTTCCGGTTATGGCTACACCTTC. This codes for CASSEVSGYGYTF.

This sequence joins TRBV6-5 and TRBJ2-1; the D gene is possibly TRBD2 (5 bases). This CDR3 has 14 residues. V lost 0 bases and J 14 bases, leaving 17 bases between the germline ends. Per germline, CDR1 MNHEY and CDR2 SVGAGI. CDR3 sequence: CASSYSTLDLKKFF. DNA for the CDR3: TGTGCCAGCAGTTACTCTACACTAGATCTGAAGAAGTTCTTC.

The V gene is TRBV11-1, the J gene TRBJ1-4, with D perhaps TRBD1 (6 bases). Germline V CDR1 and CDR2: SGHAT, FQDESV (reference sequence). Trimming took 2 bases from V and 8 from J, leaving 12 bases between them. This CDR3 spans 14 amino acids. The CDR3: CASSLRAGVEKLFF. The DNA of the CDR3 is TGTGCCAGCAGCTTACGGGCAGGGGTCGAAAAACTGTTTTTT.

The chain couples TRBV29-1 to TRBJ2-3, with 14 bases matching TRBD2. In germline, CDR1 is SQVTM, CDR2 ANQGSEA. This CDR3 region has 16 residues. J gave up 5 bases and V 6 bases, and 10 bases lay outside the gene matches. This CDR3 is CSVPGTSGRRQDTQYF. The CDR3 DNA reads TGCAGCGTCCCCGGGACTAGCGGGAGAAGGCAAGATACGCAGTATTTT.

The chain links TRBV27 to TRBJ2-7; 13 bases are a match to TRBD2. The CDR3 is 15 amino acids. V trimming: 5 bases; J trimming: 2 bases; junction bases outside the gene matches: 3. Germline V gene lookup returns CDR1 MNHEY and CDR2 SMNVEV (reference sequence). The CDR3 here is CASSHGTSGAYEQYF. The CDR3 DNA reads as TGTGCCAGCAGTCACGGGACTAGCGGGGCCTACGAGCAGTACTTC.

The chain carries TRBV5-6 and TRBJ2-7, with D perhaps matching TRBD1 (5 bases). The CDR3 extends over 12 amino acids. Germline values: CDR1 SGHDT, CDR2 YYEEEE. Trimming stripped 4 bases from V and 6 bases from J, with 11 bases between. The CDR3 loop reads CASSPGSREQYF. In DNA, the CDR3 is TGTGCCAGCAGCCCAGGGTCCCGCGAGCAGTACTTC.

The chain uses TRBV7-8 and TRBJ2-1, with TRBD1 as a possible D gene (6 bases). Trimming left V 5 bases short and J 0 bases short, with 11 bases between. Germline CDR1 SGHVS, CDR2 FQNEAQ. This CDR3 is built from 15 residues. The CDR3 sequence is CASSLDRSSYNEQFF. The CDR3 bases are TGTGCCAGCAGCCTGGACAGAAGCTCCTACAATGAGCAGTTCTTC.

The chain has TRBV19 and TRBJ2-3; the match to TRBD2 covers 9 bases. The V gene's germline CDR1 is LNHDA and CDR2 SQIVND (reference sequence). CDR3 length: 16 residues. V was pared by 0 bases and J by 5 bases, with 6 bases of the junction left unmatched. The chain's CDR3 is CASSIDLRGGLDTQYF. The CDR3 DNA follows: TGTGCCAGTAGTATAGATCTGCGGGGGGGCCTAGATACGCAGTATTTT. The full variable domain, its missing parts supplied by reference TRBV19 and TRBJ2-3, is DGGITQSPKYLFRKEGQNVTLSCEQNLNHDAMYWYRQDPGQGLRLIYYSQIVNDFQKGDIAEGYSVSREKKESFPLTVTSAQKNPTAFYLCASSIDLRGGLDTQYFGPGTRLTVL.

As concerns this clone: Compared with germline, one end of the junction differs, possibly owing to a read error. V gene TRBV7-2 combines with J gene TRBJ1-5; no reliable D call. This CDR3 is built from 15 residues. CDR1 and CDR2 (germline): SGHTA, FQGNSA. As DNA, the CDR3 is TGCGCCAGCAGCCAAGAGCACGGGTCCTATCAATCCCAGCATTTT. It encodes CASSQEHGSYQSQHF.

This clone was found once. V gene TRBV10-1 combines with J gene TRBJ2-3; D uncertain. This CDR3 is 11 amino acids long. CDR1 is WNHNN and CDR2 is SYGVQD in the germline V gene (reference sequence). The germline V and J ends were trimmed by 8 bases and 6 bases, with 9 bases remaining between them. The CDR3 region is CASSIEDTQYF. In nucleotides, the CDR3 is TGCGCCAGCTCAATTGAGGATACGCAGTATTTT.

V and J are TRBV28 and TRBJ2-1, with 9 bases matching TRBD2. The V gene's germline CDR1 is MDHEN and CDR2 SYDVKM. CDR3 length: 15 amino acids. The V gene end was trimmed by 3 bases and the J gene end by 6 bases; junction bases not matched to a gene: 6. The CDR3 DNA reads as TGTGCCAGCAGTTTTCTTCGCGGGGGGGCCAATGAGCAGTTCTTC. This sequence encodes CASSFLRGGANEQFF. Drawing the rest from reference TRBV28 and TRBJ2-1, the complete variable domain is DVKVTQSSRYLVKRTGEKVFLECVQDMDHENMFWYRQDPGLGLRLIYFSYDVKMKEKGDIPEGYSVSREKKERFSLILESASTNQTSMYLCASSFLRGGANEQFFGPGTRLTVL.

The rearrangement uses TRBV18 and TRBJ1-4; D may be TRBD1 (5 bases). Germline lookup yields CDR1 KGHSH and CDR2 LQKENI. Trimming shortened V by 3 bases and J by 6 bases, and 14 bases separated the two germline ends. This CDR3 has 15 residues. The CDR3 sequence is CASSPSGGIDEKLFF. CDR3 sequence (DNA): TGTGCCAGCTCACCGTCGGGGGGAATCGATGAAAAACTGTTTTTT.

The chain recombines TRBV15 with TRBJ1-4; D is unclear. V was cut by 1 base and J by 4 bases, with 10 bases left in between. There are 15 residues in the CDR3. The germline V gene encodes CDR1 LNHNV and CDR2 YYDKDF (reference sequence). CDR3 coding DNA: TGTGCCACCAGCAGAGTCGGGATCGTTAATGAAAAACTGTTTTTT. This sequence encodes CATSRVGIVNEKLFF.

The chain recombines TRBV10-2 with TRBJ2-3; possible D gene TRBD1, 5 bases. This CDR3 is built from 13 residues. Trimming removed 8 bases at V and 4 bases at J, with 13 bases between. The germline V gene encodes CDR1 WSHSY and CDR2 SAAADI. The CDR3 DNA follows: TGCGCCAGCCACGACAGTTACCCAGATACGCAGTATTTT. It codes for CASHDSYPDTQYF.

The chain is built from TRBV7-9 and TRBJ1-6, with 8 bases matching TRBD1. Germline V gene sequence: CDR1 SEHNR, CDR2 FQNEAQ (reference sequence). Trimming removed 1 base from V and 9 bases from J; junction bases left unmatched: 14. This CDR3 has 18 residues. The CDR3 loop is CASSLDFGTGGTRSPLHF. Here the CDR3 DNA reads TGTGCCAGCAGCTTAGATTTCGGGACAGGCGGTACTCGTTCACCCCTCCACTTT.

The chain couples TRBV28 to TRBJ1-5; 8 bases agree with TRBD1. V shed 2 bases and J 5 bases; nucleotides not matched to a gene: 5. This CDR3 is 15 amino acids long. Germline V gene lookup returns CDR1 MDHEN and CDR2 SYDVKM. The CDR3 nucleotides read TGTGCCAGCAGTTTACCAGGGGGCGAATATCAGCCCCAGCATTTT. Translation: CASSLPGGEYQPQHF.

By proportion, this clone is medium-sized. V usage is TRBV27 and J usage is TRBJ2-1; D gene ambiguous. The CDR3 is made up of 15 amino acids. V was trimmed by 0 bases and J by 8 bases, leaving 14 bases between them. CDR1 is MNHEY, CDR2 SMNVEV, per germline (reference sequence). The CDR3 nucleotides are TGTGCCAGCAGTTTATCGTGGCTAGATAAGGATGAGCAGTTCTTC. Its translation is CASSLSWLDKDEQFF.

This clone has a handful of counts. The J gene is TRBJ2-7, the V gene TRBV28; possibly TRBD2 for D (6 bases). Trimming removed 5 bases at V and 3 bases at J, with 11 bases between. The CDR3 has 13 amino acids. Germline values: CDR1 MDHEN, CDR2 SYDVKM. CDR3 amino acids: CASSPGDYYEQYF. The DNA for the CDR3 is TGTGCCAGCAGTCCGGGGGATTACTACGAGCAGTACTTC.

This chain joins TRBV11-2 and TRBJ2-7, with TRBD1 matching over 7 bases. J was trimmed by 2 bases and V by 4 bases; bases with no gene match: 8. This CDR3 spans 15 amino acids. Germline CDR1 and CDR2: SGHAT and FQNNGV. The CDR3 sequence is CASSSKTGLTYEQYF. For the CDR3, the DNA is TGTGCCAGCAGCTCCAAGACAGGGCTTACCTACGAGCAGTACTTC.